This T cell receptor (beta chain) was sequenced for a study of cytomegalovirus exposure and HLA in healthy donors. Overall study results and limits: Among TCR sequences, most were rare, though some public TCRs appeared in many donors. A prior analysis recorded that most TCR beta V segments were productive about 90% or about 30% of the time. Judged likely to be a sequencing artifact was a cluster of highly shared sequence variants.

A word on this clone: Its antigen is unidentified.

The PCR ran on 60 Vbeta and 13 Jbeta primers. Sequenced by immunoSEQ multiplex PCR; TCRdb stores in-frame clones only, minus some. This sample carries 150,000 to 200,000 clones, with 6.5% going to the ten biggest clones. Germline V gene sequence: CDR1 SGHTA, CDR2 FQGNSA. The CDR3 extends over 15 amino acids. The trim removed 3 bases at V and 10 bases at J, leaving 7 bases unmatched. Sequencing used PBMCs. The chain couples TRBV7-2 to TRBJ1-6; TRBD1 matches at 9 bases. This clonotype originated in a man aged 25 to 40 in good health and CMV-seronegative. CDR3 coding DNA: TGTGCCAGCAGCTTCCCACAGGGGGCGTACTCACCCCTCCACTTT. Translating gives CASSFPQGAYSPLHF.